The rows below give T cell receptor beta chains drawn from one sample of a study of CD8+CD57+ T cells in acquired aplastic anemia. TCRdb re-called the reads through MiXCR, storing one row per CDR3 protein. The sample contains 150,000 to 200,000 distinct CDR3 sequences, 45% to 50% of which appear only once. Material: sorted CD4+, CD8+, or CD8+CD57+ T cells (not recorded which) from PBMCs. These receptors all come from a human donor with aplastic anemia. The CDR3 runs from the conserved cysteine through the conserved F or W. Each record gives: CDR3 protein, CDR3 DNA, CDR3 length, D gene, clone size, J gene, V gene. D genes are given only for firm matches. Clone size is shown for a subset of rows, as once, few, many or a class of expanded clone.

CATTLTGTAYEQYF,TGTGCCACCACCCTAACCGGGACGGCTTACGAGCAGTACTTC,14,.,.,TRBJ2-7,TRBV24-1
CATSDTVTNTGELFF,TGTGCCACCAGTGACACGGTAACGAACACCGGGGAGCTGTTTTTT,15,.,.,TRBJ2-2,TRBV24-1
CASTTNRVRGAGANVLTF,TGTGCCAGCACCACGAATCGGGTCCGGGGCGCTGGGGCCAACGTCCTGACTTTC,18,.,many,TRBJ2-6,TRBV11-2
CASSIGGTAAYEQYF,TGTGCCAGCAGCATAGGGGGGACCGCTGCCTACGAGCAGTACTTC,15,.,.,TRBJ2-7,TRBV9
CATSDFDGQYTGELFF,TGTGCCACCAGTGATTTCGACGGACAGTACACCGGGGAGCTGTTTTTT,16,.,many,TRBJ2-2,TRBV24-1
CASSILQGGSNQPQHF,TGTGCCAGCAGTATATTACAGGGTGGGAGCAATCAGCCCCAGCATTTT,16,.,.,TRBJ1-5,TRBV12-3/TRBV12-4
CASSEWGLMGENYGYTF,TGTGCCAGCAGTGAATGGGGACTCATGGGAGAAAACTATGGCTACACCTTC,17,.,many,TRBJ1-2,TRBV25-1
CASSLGTSGTGELFF,TGTGCCAGCAGCTTAGGGACTAGCGGCACCGGGGAGCTGTTTTTT,15,TRBD2,many,TRBJ2-2,TRBV7-3
CATSRDGAGVGYEQYF,TGTGCCACCAGCAGAGATGGGGCGGGAGTTGGGTACGAGCAGTACTTC,16,TRBD2,.,TRBJ2-7,TRBV15
CASSTLLAGGTDTQYF,TGTGCCAGCAGCACCCTCCTAGCGGGAGGAACAGATACGCAGTATTTT,16,TRBD2,.,TRBJ2-3,TRBV27
CASSSSGQGPNSPLHF,TGTGCCAGCAGCTCCTCGGGACAGGGTCCGAATTCACCCCTCCACTTT,16,TRBD1,.,TRBJ1-6,TRBV5-4
CASSRDSSNEQFF,TGTGCCAGCAGCCGGGACTCGAGCAATGAGCAGTTCTTC,13,.,many,TRBJ2-1,TRBV7-2
CATGARDRGRGAFF,TGTGCCACCGGGGCGCGGGACAGGGGGCGCGGGGCTTTCTTT,14,TRBD1,.,TRBJ1-1,TRBV15
CASSLISTASTEKLFF,TGTGCCAGCAGTTTAATCTCGACAGCAAGCACAGAAAAACTGTTTTTT,16,.,.,TRBJ1-4,TRBV27
CASSAKLLALYNEQFF,TGTGCCAGCAGTGCGAAGCTACTCGCCCTATACAATGAGCAGTTCTTC,16,.,many,TRBJ2-1,TRBV2
CASSLDVRADYTF,TGTGCCAGCAGCTTAGATGTGAGGGCGGACTACACCTTC,13,.,many,TRBJ1-2,TRBV12-3/TRBV12-4
CAISHGDYNEQFF,TGTGCCATCAGCCACGGGGACTACAATGAGCAGTTCTTC,13,.,.,TRBJ2-1,TRBV10-3
CASSMTDTQYF,TGCGCCAGCAGTATGACAGATACGCAGTATTTT,11,.,.,TRBJ2-3,TRBV5-1
CAIRDNNQPQHF,TGTGCCATCCGGGACAACAATCAGCCCCAGCATTTT,12,.,.,TRBJ1-5,TRBV10-3
CASSLALGLDYGYTF,TGTGCCAGCAGCTTGGCCTTAGGGCTCGACTATGGCTACACCTTC,15,.,.,TRBJ1-2,TRBV5-5
CSVQTGAGANVLTF,TGCAGCGTGCAAACAGGGGCTGGGGCCAACGTCCTGACTTTC,14,TRBD1,few,TRBJ2-6,TRBV29-1
CSASSGRAADTQYF,TGCAGTGCATCGAGCGGGAGGGCCGCAGATACGCAGTATTTT,14,TRBD2,many,TRBJ2-3,TRBV20-1
CASSLSASGTSTDTQYF,TGTGCCAGCAGCTTGTCGGCGTCAGGGACTAGCACAGATACGCAGTATTTT,17,.,many,TRBJ2-3,TRBV5-6
CAISGTSGDSYEQYF,TGTGCCATCAGTGGTACTAGCGGGGACTCCTACGAGCAGTACTTC,15,TRBD2,.,TRBJ2-7,TRBV10-3
CASSLFSGAITEAFF,TGTGCCAGCAGCTTATTCTCGGGCGCGATCACTGAAGCTTTCTTT,15,.,.,TRBJ1-1,TRBV5-6
CASSPRQGSNQPQHF,TGTGCCAGCAGCCCGAGACAGGGGAGCAATCAGCCCCAGCATTTT,15,TRBD1,many,TRBJ1-5,TRBV7-2
CAGGYDENNEQFF,TGCGCTGGGGGGTACGACGAGAACAATGAGCAGTTCTTC,13,.,many,TRBJ2-1,TRBV2
CASSSTIAGGPLYTDTQYF,TGTGCCAGCAGTTCGACTATTGCGGGAGGGCCCCTTTACACAGATACGCAGTATTTT,19,TRBD2,.,TRBJ2-3,TRBV12-3/TRBV12-4
CSVEDPKRDSYEQYF,TGCAGCGTTGAAGATCCCAAGCGGGACTCCTACGAGCAGTACTTC,15,TRBD2,many,TRBJ2-7,TRBV29-1
CASSQDGLAVDNEQFF,TGCGCCAGCAGCCAAGATGGCCTAGCGGTTGACAATGAGCAGTTCTTC,16,TRBD2,many,TRBJ2-1,TRBV4-1
CASSLLERGAEDTQYF,TGTGCCAGCAGCTTATTGGAGAGAGGGGCCGAAGATACGCAGTATTTT,16,.,many,TRBJ2-3,TRBV13
CASSENRSYEQYF,TGTGCCAGCAGTGAAAACAGATCCTACGAGCAGTACTTC,13,.,.,TRBJ2-7,TRBV2
CASTGRTDTQYF,TGTGCCAGCACAGGCCGCACAGATACGCAGTATTTT,12,.,.,TRBJ2-3,TRBV12-3/TRBV12-4
CASRDPTGEVSYEQYF,TGTGCCAGCAGAGACCCTACAGGGGAGGTCTCCTACGAGCAGTACTTC,16,.,.,TRBJ2-7,TRBV2
CASSESMTADRNQPQHF,TGCGCCAGCAGTGAGTCTATGACAGCCGATCGCAATCAGCCCCAGCATTTT,17,.,few,TRBJ1-5,TRBV10-1
CASSFSRGTDTQYF,TGTGCCAGCAGCTTTAGTCGGGGCACAGATACGCAGTATTTT,14,.,many,TRBJ2-3,TRBV7-9
CTSSPRTEQETQYF,TGTACCAGTAGTCCCCGGACAGAGCAAGAGACCCAGTACTTC,14,.,.,TRBJ2-5,TRBV19
CATSHMADQPQHF,TGTGCCACCTCTCACATGGCAGACCAGCCCCAGCATTTT,13,.,.,TRBJ1-5,TRBV24-1
CSLTGGPTDTQYF,TGCAGCTTGACGGGAGGGCCCACAGATACGCAGTATTTT,13,TRBD2,.,TRBJ2-3,TRBV29-1
CASSLQAGASDTQYF,TGTGCCAGCAGCTTACAGGCGGGAGCATCAGATACGCAGTATTTT,15,TRBD2,many,TRBJ2-3,TRBV7-8
CASSTLARDNEQFF,TGTGCCAGCTCAACCCTAGCGAGAGACAATGAGCAGTTCTTC,14,.,.,TRBJ2-1,TRBV6-4
CASSTSGRGNSPLHF,TGTGCCAGTAGTACTAGCGGGAGGGGGAATTCACCCCTCCACTTT,15,.,.,TRBJ1-6,TRBV19